This TCR beta chain was found in a study of blood T cell repertoires in COVID-19. As originally analysed: Reference gene primer amplification gave estimated nucleated cell counts. Sequenced by immunoSEQ multiplex PCR; TCRdb stores in-frame clones only, minus some. V and J calls and clone size come straight from that table; D and trimming were deduced from the DNA. The sample yields 200,000 to 300,000 clones, about 83% seen once. The germline V gene has CDR1 KGHDR and CDR2 SFDVKD. Trimming removed 9 bases at V and 6 bases at J, with 17 bases between. The CDR3 has 15 amino acids. This clone has just one count.

Specimen: peripheral blood. The chain carries TRBV24-1 and TRBJ1-6; tentative D call: TRBD1 (6 bases). This TCR derives from a man in his fifties with acute or convalescent COVID-19. The chain's CDR3 is CATGKTGTPNSPLHF. CDR3 DNA: TGTGCCACCGGGAAAACCGGGACACCTAATTCACCCCTCCACTTT.